This T cell receptor beta chain is from a study of blood T cell repertoires in COVID-19. V lost 1 base to trimming and J lost 6 bases, with 13 bases between them. Germline values: CDR1 SGHVS, CDR2 FQNEAQ. This CDR3 has 14 residues. Some clones are missing from TCRdb's copy, which holds only in-frame ones; the method was immunoSEQ multiplex PCR. This sample has 300,000 to 400,000 clones; roughly 90% occur once, and the top ten carry approximately 0.96%. The chain links TRBV7-8 to TRBJ2-7; TRBD2 is a possible D gene (6 bases). This receptor was identified in a woman aged 30 to 39 with acute COVID-19. The material sequenced was PBMCs or T cells enriched from blood (not recorded which). CDR3 region: CASSLGGGLGEQYF. Here the CDR3 DNA reads TGTGCCAGCAGCTTAGGCGGAGGGTTGGGCGAGCAGTACTTC.